The clone carrying this TCR beta chain was picked up many times. This sample is drawn from a study of spatial heterogeneity in lung cancer. Time point: sample taken at primary tumor resection. 55 to 80 TRACERx patients with early, untreated non-small cell lung cancer donated samples. Unsorted whole RNA from tumor, nontumor lung or frozen PBMC underwent sequencing. Single TCR cDNA molecules each had their own unique molecular identifier. TCRdb recomputed calls from the 5' RACE reads with MiXCR, one row per CDR3 protein. The profile shows tens of thousands of distinct CDR3 sequences, around 7.3% of them singletons. V lost 7 bases to trimming and J lost 0 bases, with 12 bases between them. CDR1 is MNHEY and CDR2 is SVGAGI in the germline V gene. The CDR3 loop spans 14 amino acids.

Source: PBMCs, taken at surgery. The chain couples TRBV6-5 to TRBJ1-1, with TRBD1 as a possible D gene (5 bases). This receptor was identified in a male donor with early-stage non-small cell lung cancer. The chain's CDR3 is CASTPGPMNTEAFF. The DNA for the CDR3 is TGTGCCAGCACGCCAGGGCCTATGAACACTGAAGCTTTCTTT.